This TCR beta chain derives from a study of response to subunit inactivated influenza vaccine. Each CDR3 protein gets one entry after TCRdb re-called the RT-PCR reads with MiXCR. The sample lists more than 550,000 distinct CDR3 sequences; about 11% were seen once. The table lists this clonotype with a few counts. CDR1 SGHAT and CDR2 FQNNGV come from the germline V gene. This CDR3 has 16 amino acids. V lost 2 bases, J lost 5 bases, and 15 bases lay in between. These data were likewise used in another study, on T cells expressing NK-cell markers. This second report adds: Synthesis of TCR beta cDNA relied on 5'RACE template switching carrying UMIs. Repertoire data for TCR beta were derived from sorted T cells (CD3+CD56+NKG2C+, CD3+CD56+NKG2C- and CD3+CD56-NKG2C+). Sorting was limited to alpha-beta TCR-expressing T cells with an anti-gamma-delta TCR antibody in several experiments. About 1.0-7.5% of CD8+ T cells in several donors belonged to dominant NKG2C+ clonotypes. Four donors' CD3+CD56-NKG2C+ cells were dominated by the same clonotypes.

The J gene is TRBJ2-2, the V gene TRBV11-2; D gene ambiguous. Sample: PBMCs from blood, taken on the day of vaccination. The sequence derives from a man aged 50-59 years who received an inactivated influenza vaccine. CDR3 in amino acids: CASSLLSSDGTGELFF. The CDR3 DNA reads TGTGCCAGCAGCTTACTCTCTTCGGACGGAACCGGGGAGCTGTTTTTT.